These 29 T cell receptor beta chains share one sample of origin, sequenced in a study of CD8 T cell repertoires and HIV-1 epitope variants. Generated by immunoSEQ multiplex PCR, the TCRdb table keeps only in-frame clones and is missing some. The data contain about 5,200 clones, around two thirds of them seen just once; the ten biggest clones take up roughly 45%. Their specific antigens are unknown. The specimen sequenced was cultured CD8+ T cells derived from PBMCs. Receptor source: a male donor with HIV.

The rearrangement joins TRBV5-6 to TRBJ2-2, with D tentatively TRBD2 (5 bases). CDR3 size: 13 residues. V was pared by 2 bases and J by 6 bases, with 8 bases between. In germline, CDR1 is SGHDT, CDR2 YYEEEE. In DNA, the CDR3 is TGTGCCAGCAGCTTTTTGCGGGCCGGGGAGCTGTTTTTT. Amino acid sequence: CASSFLRAGELFF.

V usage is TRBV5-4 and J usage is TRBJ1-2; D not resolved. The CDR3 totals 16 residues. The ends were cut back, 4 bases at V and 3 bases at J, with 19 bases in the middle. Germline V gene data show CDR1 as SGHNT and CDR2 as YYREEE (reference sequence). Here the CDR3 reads CASSPWPVELDYGYTF. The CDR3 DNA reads TGTGCCAGCAGCCCTTGGCCGGTAGAATTGGACTATGGCTACACCTTC.

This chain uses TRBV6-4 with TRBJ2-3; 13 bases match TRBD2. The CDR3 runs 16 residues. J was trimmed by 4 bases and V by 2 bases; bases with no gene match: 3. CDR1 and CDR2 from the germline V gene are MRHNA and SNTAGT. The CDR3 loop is CASSDATSGGSDTQYF. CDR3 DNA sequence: TGTGCCAGCAGTGACGCGACTAGCGGGGGGTCAGATACGCAGTATTTT.

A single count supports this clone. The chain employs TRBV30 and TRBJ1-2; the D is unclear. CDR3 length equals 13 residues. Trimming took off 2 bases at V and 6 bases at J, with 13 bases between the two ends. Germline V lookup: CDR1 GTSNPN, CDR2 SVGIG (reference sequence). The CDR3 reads CAWSLGVSHGYTF. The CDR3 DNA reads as TGTGCCTGGAGTTTGGGAGTATCTCATGGCTACACCTTC.

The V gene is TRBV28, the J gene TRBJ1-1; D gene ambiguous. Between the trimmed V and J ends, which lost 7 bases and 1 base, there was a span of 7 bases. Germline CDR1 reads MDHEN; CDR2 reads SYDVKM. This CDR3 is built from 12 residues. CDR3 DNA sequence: TGTGCCAGCACATTGGGGAACACTGAAGCTTTCTTT. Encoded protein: CASTLGNTEAFF.

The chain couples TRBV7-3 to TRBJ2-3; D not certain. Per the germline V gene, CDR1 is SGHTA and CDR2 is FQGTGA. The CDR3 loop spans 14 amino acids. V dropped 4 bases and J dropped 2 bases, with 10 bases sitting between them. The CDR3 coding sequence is TGTGCCAGCAGCTCCTCCCTTAACACAGATACGCAGTATTTT. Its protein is CASSSSLNTDTQYF.

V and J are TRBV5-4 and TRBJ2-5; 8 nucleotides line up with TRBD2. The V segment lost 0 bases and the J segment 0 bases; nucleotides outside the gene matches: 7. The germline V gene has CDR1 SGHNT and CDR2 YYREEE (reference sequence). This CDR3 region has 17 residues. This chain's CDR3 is CASSLGAGAFHQETQYF. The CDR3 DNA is TGTGCCAGCAGCTTGGGAGCGGGGGCCTTCCACCAAGAGACCCAGTACTTC.

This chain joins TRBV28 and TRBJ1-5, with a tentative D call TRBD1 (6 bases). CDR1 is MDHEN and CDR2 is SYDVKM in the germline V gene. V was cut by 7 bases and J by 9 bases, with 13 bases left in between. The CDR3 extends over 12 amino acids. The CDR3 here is CASTTPRGPQHF. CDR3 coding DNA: TGTGCCAGCACCACACCCAGGGGGCCCCAGCATTTT.

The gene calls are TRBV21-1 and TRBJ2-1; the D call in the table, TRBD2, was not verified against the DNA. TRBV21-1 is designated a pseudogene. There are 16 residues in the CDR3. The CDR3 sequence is CASSSSKLAVGNEQFF. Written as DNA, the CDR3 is TGTGCCAGCAGCAGTTCAAAACTAGCGGTAGGCAATGAGCAGTTCTTC.

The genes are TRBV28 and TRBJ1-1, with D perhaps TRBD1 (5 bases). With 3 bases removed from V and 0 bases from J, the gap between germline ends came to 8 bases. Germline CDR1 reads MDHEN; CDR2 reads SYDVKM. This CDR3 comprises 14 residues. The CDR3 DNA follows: TGTGCCAGCAGTTTGGGGGTTCTGAACACTGAAGCTTTCTTT. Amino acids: CASSLGVLNTEAFF.

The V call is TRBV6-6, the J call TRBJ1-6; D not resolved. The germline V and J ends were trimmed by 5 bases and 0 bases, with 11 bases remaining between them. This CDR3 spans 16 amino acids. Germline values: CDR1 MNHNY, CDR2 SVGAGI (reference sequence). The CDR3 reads CASSPTRSSYNSPLHF. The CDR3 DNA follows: TGTGCCAGCAGTCCGACAAGGAGCTCCTATAATTCACCCCTCCACTTT.

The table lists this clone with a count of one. In nucleotides, the CDR3 is TGTGCCAGCAGTGAACTCCTCGGGGACAGCGGGTCAGAGACCCAGTACTTC. Translation: CASSELLGDSGSETQYF. This chain joins TRBV6-1 and TRBJ2-5; tentative D call: TRBD1 (7 bases). The CDR3 loop spans 17 amino acids. The germline gives CDR1 MNHNS, CDR2 SASEGT. Trimming removed 2 bases at V and 4 bases at J, with 20 bases between.

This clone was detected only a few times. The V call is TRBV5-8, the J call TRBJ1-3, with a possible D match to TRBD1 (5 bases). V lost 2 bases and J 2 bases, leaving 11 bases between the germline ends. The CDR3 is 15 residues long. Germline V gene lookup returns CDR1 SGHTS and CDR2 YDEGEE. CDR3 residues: CASSFGRDPGNTIYF. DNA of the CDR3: TGTGCCAGCAGCTTCGGACGGGACCCTGGAAACACCATATATTTT.

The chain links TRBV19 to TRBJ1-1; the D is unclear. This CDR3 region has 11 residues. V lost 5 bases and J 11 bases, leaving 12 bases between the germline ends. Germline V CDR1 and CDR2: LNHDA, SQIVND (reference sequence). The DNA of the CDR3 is TGTGCCAGTAGTTTCCGGGGAGAGGCTTTCTTT. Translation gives CASSFRGEAFF. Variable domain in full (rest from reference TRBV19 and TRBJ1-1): DGGITQSPKYLFRKEGQNVTLSCEQNLNHDAMYWYRQDPGQGLRLIYYSQIVNDFQKGDIAEGYSVSREKKESFPLTVTSAQKNPTAFYLCASSFRGEAFFGQGTRLTVV.

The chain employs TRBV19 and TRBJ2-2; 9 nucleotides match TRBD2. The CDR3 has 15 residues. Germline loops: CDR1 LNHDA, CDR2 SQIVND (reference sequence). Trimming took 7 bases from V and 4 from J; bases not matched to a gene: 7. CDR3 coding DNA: TGTGCCAGTAAGAGACTAGCGGTGTTCACCGGGGAGCTGTTTTTT. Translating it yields CASKRLAVFTGELFF.

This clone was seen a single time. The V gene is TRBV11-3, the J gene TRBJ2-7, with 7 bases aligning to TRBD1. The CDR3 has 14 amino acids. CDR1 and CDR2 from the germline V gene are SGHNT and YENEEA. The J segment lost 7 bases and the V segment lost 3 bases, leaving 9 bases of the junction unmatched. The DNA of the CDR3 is TGTGCCAGCAGCTTGGGACAGTACCTTCGTGAGCAGTACTTC. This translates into CASSLGQYLREQYF.

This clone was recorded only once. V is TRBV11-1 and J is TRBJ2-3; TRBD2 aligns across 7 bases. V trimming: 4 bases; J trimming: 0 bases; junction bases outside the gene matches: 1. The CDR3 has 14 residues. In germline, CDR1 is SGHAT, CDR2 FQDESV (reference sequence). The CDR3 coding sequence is TGTGCCAGCAGCTCGCGGGGGAGCACAGATACGCAGTATTTT. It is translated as CASSSRGSTDTQYF.

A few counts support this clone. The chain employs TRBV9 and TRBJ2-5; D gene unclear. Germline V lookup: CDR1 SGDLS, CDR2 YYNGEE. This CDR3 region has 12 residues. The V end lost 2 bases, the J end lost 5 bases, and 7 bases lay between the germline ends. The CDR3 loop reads CASSVDEETQYF. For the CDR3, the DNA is TGTGCCAGCAGCGTGGACGAGGAGACCCAGTACTTC. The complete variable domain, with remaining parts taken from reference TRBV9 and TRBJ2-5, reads DSGVTQTPKHLITATGQRVTLRCSPRSGDLSVYWYQQSLDQGLQFLIQYYNGEERAKGNILERFSAQQFPDLHSELNLSSLELGDSALYFCASSVDEETQYFGPGTRLLVL.

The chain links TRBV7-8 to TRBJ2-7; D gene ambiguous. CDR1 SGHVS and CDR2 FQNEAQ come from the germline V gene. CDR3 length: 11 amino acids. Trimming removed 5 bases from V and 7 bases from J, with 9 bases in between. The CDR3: CASSPLGEQYF. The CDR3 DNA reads TGTGCCAGCAGCCCTCTGGGGGAGCAGTACTTC.

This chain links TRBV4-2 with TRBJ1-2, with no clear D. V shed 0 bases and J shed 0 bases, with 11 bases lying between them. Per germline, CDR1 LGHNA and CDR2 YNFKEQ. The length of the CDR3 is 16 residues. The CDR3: CASSQEEGEANYGYTF. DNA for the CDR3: TGTGCCAGCAGCCAAGAGGAAGGTGAGGCTAACTATGGCTACACCTTC.

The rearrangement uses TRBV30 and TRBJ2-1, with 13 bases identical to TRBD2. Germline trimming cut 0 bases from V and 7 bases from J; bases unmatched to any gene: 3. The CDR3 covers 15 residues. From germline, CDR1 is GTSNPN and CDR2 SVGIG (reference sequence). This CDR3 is CAWSVLAGGNNEQFF. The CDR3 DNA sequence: TGTGCCTGGAGTGTACTAGCGGGGGGGAATAATGAGCAGTTCTTC. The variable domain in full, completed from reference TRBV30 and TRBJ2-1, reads SQTIHQWPATLVQPVGSPLSLECTVEGTSNPNLYWYRQAAGRGLQLLFYSVGIGQISSEVPQNLSASRPQDRQFILSSKKLLLSDSGFYLCAWSVLAGGNNEQFFGPGTRLTVL.

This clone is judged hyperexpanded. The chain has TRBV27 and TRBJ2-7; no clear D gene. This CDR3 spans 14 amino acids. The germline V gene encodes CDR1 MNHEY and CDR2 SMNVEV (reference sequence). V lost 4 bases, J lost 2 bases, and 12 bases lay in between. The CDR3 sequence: CASSSDVSAYEQYF. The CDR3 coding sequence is TGTGCCAGCAGTTCAGATGTCTCGGCCTACGAGCAGTACTTC.

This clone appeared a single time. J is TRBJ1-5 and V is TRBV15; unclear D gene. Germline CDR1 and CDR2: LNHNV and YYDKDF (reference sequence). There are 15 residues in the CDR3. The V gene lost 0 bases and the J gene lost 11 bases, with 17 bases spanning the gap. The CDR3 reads CATSRDAGRVTAQHF. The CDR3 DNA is TGTGCCACCAGCAGAGACGCGGGGAGGGTGACGGCCCAGCATTTT.

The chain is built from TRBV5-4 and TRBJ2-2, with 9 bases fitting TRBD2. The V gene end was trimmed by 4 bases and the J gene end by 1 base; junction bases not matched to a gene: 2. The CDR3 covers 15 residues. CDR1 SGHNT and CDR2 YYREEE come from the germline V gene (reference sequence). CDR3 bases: TGTGCCAGCAGCCCGACTAGCGGGAACACCGGGGAGCTGTTTTTT. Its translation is CASSPTSGNTGELFF.

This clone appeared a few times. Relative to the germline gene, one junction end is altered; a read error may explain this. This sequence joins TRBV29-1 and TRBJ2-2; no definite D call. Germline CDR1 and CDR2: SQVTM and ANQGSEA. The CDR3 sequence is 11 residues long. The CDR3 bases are TGCAGCGTTCAAGAAACCGGGGAGCTGTTTTTT. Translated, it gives CSVQETGELFF.

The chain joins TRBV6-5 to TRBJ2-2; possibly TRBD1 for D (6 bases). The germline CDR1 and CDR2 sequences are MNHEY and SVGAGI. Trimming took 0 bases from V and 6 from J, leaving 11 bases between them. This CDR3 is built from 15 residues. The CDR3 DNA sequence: TGTGCCAGCAGTTACTCGAACAGGGTGGCCGGGGAGCTGTTTTTT. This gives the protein CASSYSNRVAGELFF.

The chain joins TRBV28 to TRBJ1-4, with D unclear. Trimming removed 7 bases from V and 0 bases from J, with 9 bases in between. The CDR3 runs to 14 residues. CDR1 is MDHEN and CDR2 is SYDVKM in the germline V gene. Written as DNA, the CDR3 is TGTGCCAGCACGGACGGAGCAACTAATGAAAAACTGTTTTTT. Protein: CASTDGATNEKLFF.

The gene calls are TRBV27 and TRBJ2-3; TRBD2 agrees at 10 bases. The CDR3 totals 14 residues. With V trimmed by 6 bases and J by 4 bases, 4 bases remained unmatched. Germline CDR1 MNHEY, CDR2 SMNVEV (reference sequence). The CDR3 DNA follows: TGTGCCAGCAGCCTCAGCGGGGGGGCAGATACGCAGTATTTT. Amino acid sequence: CASSLSGGADTQYF.

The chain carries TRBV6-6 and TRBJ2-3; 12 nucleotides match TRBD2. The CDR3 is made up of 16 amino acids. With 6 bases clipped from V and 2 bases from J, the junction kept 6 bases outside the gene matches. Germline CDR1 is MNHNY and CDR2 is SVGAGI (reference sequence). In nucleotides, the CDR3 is TGTGCCAGCAGCTCCGGACTAGCGGGATCCACAGATACGCAGTATTTT. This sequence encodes CASSSGLAGSTDTQYF.